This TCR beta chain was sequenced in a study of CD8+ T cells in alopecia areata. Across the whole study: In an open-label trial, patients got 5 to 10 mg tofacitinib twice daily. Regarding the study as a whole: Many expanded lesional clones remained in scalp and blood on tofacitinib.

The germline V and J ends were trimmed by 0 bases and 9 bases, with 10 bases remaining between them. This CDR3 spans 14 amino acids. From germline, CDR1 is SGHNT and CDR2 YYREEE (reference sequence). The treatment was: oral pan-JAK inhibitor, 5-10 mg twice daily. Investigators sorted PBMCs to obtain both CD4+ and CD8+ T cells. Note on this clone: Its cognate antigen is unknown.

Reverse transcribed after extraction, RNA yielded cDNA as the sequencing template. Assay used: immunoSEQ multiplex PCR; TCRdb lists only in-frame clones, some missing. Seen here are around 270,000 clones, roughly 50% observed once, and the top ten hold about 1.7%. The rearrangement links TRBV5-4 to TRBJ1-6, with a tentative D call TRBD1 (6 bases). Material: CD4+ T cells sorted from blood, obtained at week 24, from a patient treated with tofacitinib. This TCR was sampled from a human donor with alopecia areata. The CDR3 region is CASSLDQGFSPLHF. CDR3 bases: TGTGCCAGCAGCTTGGATCAGGGGTTTTCACCCCTCCACTTT.